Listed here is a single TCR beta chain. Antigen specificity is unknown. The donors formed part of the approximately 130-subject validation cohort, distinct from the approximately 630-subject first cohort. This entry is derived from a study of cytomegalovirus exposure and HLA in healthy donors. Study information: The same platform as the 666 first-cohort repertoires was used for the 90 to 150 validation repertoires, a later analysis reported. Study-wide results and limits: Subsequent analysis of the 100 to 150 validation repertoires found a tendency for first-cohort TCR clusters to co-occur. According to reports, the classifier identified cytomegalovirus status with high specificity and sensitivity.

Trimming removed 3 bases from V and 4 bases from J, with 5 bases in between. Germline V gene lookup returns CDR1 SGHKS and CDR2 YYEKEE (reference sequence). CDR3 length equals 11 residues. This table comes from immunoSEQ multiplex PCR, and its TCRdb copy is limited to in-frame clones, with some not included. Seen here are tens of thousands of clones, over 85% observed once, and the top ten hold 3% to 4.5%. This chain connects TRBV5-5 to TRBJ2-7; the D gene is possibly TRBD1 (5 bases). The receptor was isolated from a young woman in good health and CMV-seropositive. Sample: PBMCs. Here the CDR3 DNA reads TGTGCCAGCAGCTCAGGGTACGAGCAGTACTTC. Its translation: CASSSGYEQYF.